This entry lists 29 T cell receptor beta chains sequenced from one sample in a study of blood T cell repertoires in COVID-19 (dated by TCRdb to about 2020). Receptors were amplified or captured by the immunoSEQ multiplex PCR assay. Not all clones reach the TCRdb copy of this immuneACCESS table, which keeps in-frame sequences only. Checked studies attribute under half of the gap to unresolved V genes and leave the rest unexplained. This sample has more than 85,000 clones in its table, and roughly 80% of those were observed once. The ten largest make up approximately 15% of the sample. The source material was peripheral blood. The receptors come from a woman over 75 with acute or convalescent COVID-19.

The chain combines TRBV28 with TRBJ2-1; 8 positions match TRBD2. Germline values: CDR1 MDHEN, CDR2 SYDVKM. Trimming removed 7 bases from V and 0 bases from J; junction bases left unmatched: 20. CDR3 size: 20 residues. The DNA for the CDR3 is TGTGCCAGCAACATTTATGGGGGAAGCGGGAGTCCCAGCTCCTACAATGAGCAGTTCTTC. Protein sequence: CASNIYGGSGSPSSYNEQFF.

The chain has TRBV11-2 and TRBJ2-2; no clear D. CDR1 SGHAT and CDR2 FQNNGV come from the germline V gene. The CDR3 has 14 residues. The germline V and J ends were trimmed by 2 bases and 5 bases, with 9 bases remaining between them. As DNA, the CDR3 is TGTGCCAGCAGCTTATACAGAGCTACCGGGGAGCTGTTTTTT. Protein product: CASSLYRATGELFF.

The chain links TRBV18 to TRBJ2-2; TRBD1 matches 8 bases. V dropped 3 bases and J dropped 3; count of bases not matched to a gene: 15. CDR3 length: 19 residues. Per the germline V gene, CDR1 is KGHSH and CDR2 is LQKENI. CDR3 DNA: TGTGCCAGCTCACCGCATTCTCAGGGGGCCGGGAGAGACACCGGGGAGCTGTTTTTT. Its translation: CASSPHSQGAGRDTGELFF.

This CDR3 reads CASSYGTGANQPQHF. Here the CDR3 DNA reads TGTGCCAGCAGTTACGGGACAGGGGCAAATCAGCCCCAGCATTTT. V is TRBV25-1 and J is TRBJ1-5; 10 bases are a match to TRBD1. With 5 bases clipped from V and 4 bases from J, the junction kept 5 bases outside the gene matches. Germline loops: CDR1 MGHDK, CDR2 SYGVNS. There are 15 residues in the CDR3. The complete variable domain, with remaining parts taken from reference TRBV25-1 and TRBJ1-5, reads EADIYQTPRYLVIGTGKKITLECSQTMGHDKMYWYQQDPGMELHLIHYSYGVNSTEKGDLSSESTVSRIRTEHFPLTLESARPSHTSQYLCASSYGTGANQPQHFGDGTRLSIL.

The CDR3 DNA follows: TGTGCCAGCAGCTCCCCTGGGGGGAGGCGGTGGAATGAGCAGTTCTTC. Protein product: CASSSPGGRRWNEQFF. V and J are TRBV7-9 and TRBJ2-1, with D possibly TRBD2 on 6 matching bases. Germline CDR1 is SEHNR and CDR2 is FQNEAQ (reference sequence). The CDR3 length is 16 residues. V lost 4 bases to trimming and J lost 7 bases, with 20 bases between them. The variable domain in full, completed from reference TRBV7-9 and TRBJ2-1, reads DTGVSQNPRHKITKRGQNVTFRCDPISEHNRLYWYRQTLGQGPEFLTYFQNEAQLEKSRLLSDRFSAERPKGSFSTLEIQRTEQGDSAMYLCASSSPGGRRWNEQFFGPGTRLTVL.

The V and J genes are TRBV6-1 and TRBJ2-7, with D tentatively TRBD2 (5 bases). In germline, CDR1 is MNHNS, CDR2 SASEGT. The V and J ends lost 1 base and 7 bases respectively, with 11 bases between them. CDR3 length: 13 amino acids. The CDR3 loop reads CASSEGTAREQYF. CDR3 sequence (DNA): TGTGCCAGCAGTGAAGGGACTGCGAGGGAGCAGTACTTC.

This clone was seen a handful of times. V is TRBV19 and J is TRBJ1-5; TRBD1 agrees at 10 bases. The CDR3 length is 15 residues. V trimming: 5 bases; J trimming: 4 bases; junction bases outside the gene matches: 5. Germline V CDR1 and CDR2: LNHDA, SQIVND (reference sequence). The CDR3 spells CASSSGQGVNQPQHF. DNA for the CDR3: TGTGCCAGTAGTTCAGGACAGGGGGTGAATCAGCCCCAGCATTTT.

The V call is TRBV7-9, the J call TRBJ1-5; D gene ambiguous. Trimming took 1 base from V and 1 from J, leaving 14 bases between them. There are 17 residues in the CDR3. Germline CDR1 reads SEHNR; CDR2 reads FQNEAQ (reference sequence). The DNA for the CDR3 is TGTGCCAGCAGCTTAGAGTTCGGGGAGAGCAGCAATCAGCCCCAGCATTTT. It encodes CASSLEFGESSNQPQHF.

This sequence joins TRBV6-2 or TRBV6-3 and TRBJ1-1; 7 nucleotides align to TRBD1. V shed 5 bases and J 3 bases; nucleotides not matched to a gene: 15. CDR1 is MNHEY and CDR2 is SVGEGT in the germline V gene. The CDR3 contains 17 residues. This CDR3 is CASSLYPGQRIDTEAFF. The CDR3 DNA reads as TGTGCCAGCAGTCTATACCCGGGACAGAGGATCGACACTGAAGCTTTCTTT.

This clone turned up a few times. The chain links TRBV7-9 to TRBJ1-5; no clear D. V lost 5 bases, J lost 2 bases, and 10 bases lay in between. Germline CDR1 reads SEHNR; CDR2 reads FQNEAQ (reference sequence). This CDR3 has 14 amino acids. The CDR3 reads CASSLRGGNQPQHF. In DNA, the CDR3 is TGTGCCAGCAGCCTTCGGGGAGGCAATCAGCCCCAGCATTTT.

The V and J genes are TRBV27 and TRBJ1-2; 7 positions match TRBD1. This CDR3 is 15 amino acids long. Germline CDR1 MNHEY, CDR2 SMNVEV (reference sequence). The trim removed 2 bases at V and 5 bases at J, leaving 8 bases unmatched. Written as DNA, the CDR3 is TGTGCCAGCAGTTTAGACCCCCGACAGGGTTATGGCTACACCTTC. Translation: CASSLDPRQGYGYTF.

This chain joins TRBV7-2 and TRBJ1-5; perhaps TRBD1 as D (5 bases). Trimming stripped 4 bases from V and 7 bases from J, with 11 bases between. CDR1 and CDR2 from the germline V gene are SGHTA and FQGNSA. The CDR3 has 13 amino acids. In nucleotides, the CDR3 is TGTGCCAGCAGCTATAGACAGTCCCAGCCCCAGCATTTT. Translating it yields CASSYRQSQPQHF.

The chain links TRBV19 to TRBJ2-3, with D uncertain. The V end lost 5 bases, the J end lost 4 bases, and 10 bases lay between the germline ends. Germline CDR1 LNHDA, CDR2 SQIVND (reference sequence). The CDR3 has 13 amino acids. In nucleotides, the CDR3 is TGTGCCAGTAGTTCGACTGGAGCAGATACGCAGTATTTT. It is translated as CASSSTGADTQYF. The full variable domain, rest sourced from reference TRBV19 and TRBJ2-3, is DGGITQSPKYLFRKEGQNVTLSCEQNLNHDAMYWYRQDPGQGLRLIYYSQIVNDFQKGDIAEGYSVSREKKESFPLTVTSAQKNPTAFYLCASSSTGADTQYFGPGTRLTVL.

This chain connects TRBV28 to TRBJ2-7; 15 bases are shared with TRBD2. Per germline, CDR1 MDHEN and CDR2 SYDVKM. V gave up 5 bases and J gave up 4 bases; unmatched junction bases: 3. This CDR3 comprises 15 residues. This chain's CDR3 is CASSPGTSGRYEQYF. For the CDR3, the DNA is TGTGCCAGCAGTCCTGGGACTAGCGGGAGGTACGAGCAGTACTTC.

The chain employs TRBV11-2 and TRBJ2-5, with 10 bases aligning to TRBD1. Germline V gene lookup returns CDR1 SGHAT and CDR2 FQNNGV. Unmatched junction bases numbered 11, after V lost 6 bases and J lost 4 bases. The CDR3 extends over 16 amino acids. Here the CDR3 reads CASRRGQGERRETQYF. The DNA for the CDR3 is TGTGCCAGCAGACGCGGACAGGGGGAGAGGAGAGAGACCCAGTACTTC.

This rearrangement joins TRBV24-1 to TRBJ2-1; 8 positions agree with TRBD2. With V trimmed by 4 bases and J by 8 bases, 9 bases remained unmatched. CDR1 and CDR2 (germline): KGHDR, SFDVKD. This CDR3 is built from 15 residues. The CDR3 sequence: CATSEGGRIRDEQFF. In nucleotides, the CDR3 is TGTGCCACCAGTGAGGGCGGGAGGATCAGGGATGAGCAGTTCTTC.

The J gene is TRBJ2-7, the V gene TRBV19; maybe TRBD2 (5 bases). Per the germline V gene, CDR1 is LNHDA and CDR2 is SQIVND (reference sequence). The CDR3 contains 14 residues. Trimming left V 2 bases short and J 4 bases short, with 12 bases between. For the CDR3, the DNA is TGTGCCAGTAGTATAAATGGACTGGGGTACGAGCAGTACTTC. Amino acid sequence: CASSINGLGYEQYF.

In nucleotides, the CDR3 is TGTGCCAGCACAGGGCGGGAGAGGTCAGATACGCAGTATTTT. It codes for CASTGRERSDTQYF. The chain uses TRBV7-9 and TRBJ2-3; TRBD2 agrees at 7 bases. In germline, CDR1 is SEHNR, CDR2 FQNEAQ (reference sequence). Unmatched junction bases numbered 8, after V lost 7 bases and J lost 4 bases. The CDR3 is 14 amino acids.

The chain carries TRBV2 and TRBJ1-6; perhaps TRBD1 as D (5 bases). CDR1 is SNHLY and CDR2 is FYNNEI in the germline V gene. V lost 7 bases and J 10 bases, leaving 11 bases between the germline ends. The CDR3 consists of 12 residues. Here the CDR3 DNA reads TGTGCCAGCACCAGGGAAAACTCACCCCTCCACTTT. Amino acid sequence: CASTRENSPLHF.

The chain recombines TRBV18 with TRBJ1-5, with D unresolved. The germline V gene encodes CDR1 KGHSH and CDR2 LQKENI. V gave up 2 bases and J gave up 3 bases, with 8 bases separating them. The CDR3 runs to 14 residues. The CDR3 DNA sequence: TGTGCCAGCTCACCAGGGAGGGACAATCAGCCCCAGCATTTT. Amino acid sequence: CASSPGRDNQPQHF.

The chain has TRBV6-5 and TRBJ1-1; 7 bases agree with TRBD1. The V segment lost 5 bases and the J segment 5 bases; nucleotides outside the gene matches: 11. The CDR3 extends over 15 amino acids. The germline CDR1 and CDR2 sequences are MNHEY and SVGAGI. The DNA for the CDR3 is TGTGCCAGCAGTCCCCCGATAGGGGGCAAAACTGAAGCTTTCTTT. Its protein product is CASSPPIGGKTEAFF.

In its sample, this clone was seen a few times. This chain links TRBV7-8 with TRBJ1-5; possible D gene TRBD1, 6 bases. This CDR3 comprises 15 residues. Germline V lookup: CDR1 SGHVS, CDR2 FQNEAQ. Trimming took off 4 bases at V and 2 bases at J, with 12 bases between the two ends. The CDR3 nucleotides are TGTGCCAGCAGCTCCATACCAGGGGGCAATCAGCCCCAGCATTTT. It translates to CASSSIPGGNQPQHF.

DNA of the CDR3: TGTGCCTGCACAAGCGGGAGAATGAAGGATGAGCAGTTCTTC. It translates to CACTSGRMKDEQFF. V gene TRBV19 combines with J gene TRBJ2-1, with 8 bases that match TRBD2. The CDR3 is 14 residues long. CDR1 and CDR2 from the germline V gene are LNHDA and SQIVND (reference sequence). V was pared by 11 bases and J by 8 bases, with 14 bases of the junction left unmatched.

As DNA, the CDR3 is TGTGCCAGCAGCCCTCCCGGGACAGCTGGAAACACCATATATTTT. Translated: CASSPPGTAGNTIYF. The V and J genes are TRBV7-2 and TRBJ1-3; 7 bases are a match to TRBD1. The CDR3 loop spans 15 amino acids. V lost 5 bases and J lost 2; bases outside the gene matches: 6. Looked up from germline, CDR1 is SGHTA and CDR2 is FQGNSA.

This chain connects TRBV7-9 to TRBJ1-5, with D hard to call. The CDR3 totals 13 residues. The germline V gene encodes CDR1 SEHNR and CDR2 FQNEAQ (reference sequence). Between the trimmed V and J ends, which lost 0 bases and 7 bases, there was a span of 7 bases. The CDR3 nucleotides read TGTGCCAGCAGCTTAGCGGTCGGGCAGCCCCAGCATTTT. Protein: CASSLAVGQPQHF.

The chain has TRBV6-6 and TRBJ2-3; a possible D gene is TRBD2 (6 bases). The germline gives CDR1 MNHNY, CDR2 SVGAGI (reference sequence). The V end lost 6 bases, the J end lost 4 bases, and 17 bases lay between the germline ends. CDR3 length equals 15 residues. The CDR3 reads CASRRFGGEADTQYF. The CDR3 DNA follows: TGTGCCAGCAGACGCTTCGGGGGAGAAGCAGATACGCAGTATTTT.

CDR3 nucleotides: TGTGCCAGTAGTTGGGCACTAGGCAACACCATATATTTT. This encodes CASSWALGNTIYF. The V call is TRBV19, the J call TRBJ1-3, with no clear D. V lost 5 bases and J lost 7, with 12 bases in between. Germline V lookup: CDR1 LNHDA, CDR2 SQIVND (reference sequence). CDR3 size: 13 residues.

This clone appeared a few times. The chain joins TRBV3-1 (or the pseudogene TRBV3-2) to TRBJ2-1; TRBD1 might be the D (5 bases). Trimming shortened V by 0 bases and J by 3 bases, and 15 bases separated the two germline ends. The CDR3 spans 17 residues. Germline CDR1 is LGHDT and CDR2 is YNNKEL (reference sequence). The CDR3 reads CASSQDKVGVSYNEQFF. CDR3 bases: TGTGCCAGCAGCCAAGATAAGGTAGGGGTGAGCTACAATGAGCAGTTCTTC.

This chain connects TRBV2 to TRBJ2-7; weak D call: TRBD2 (7 bases). The CDR3 is 16 residues long. The germline V gene has CDR1 SNHLY and CDR2 FYNNEI. The V end lost 2 bases, the J end lost 2 bases, and 16 bases lay between the germline ends. The CDR3 sequence is CASSEPAGAGTYEQYV. CDR3 bases: TGTGCCAGCAGTGAACCGGCGGGGGCCGGCACCTACGAGCAGTACGTC.